These 20 T cell receptor beta chains were all obtained from the same sample, sequenced in a study of shared clonotypes between healthy human individuals. Sequencing was performed with immunoSEQ multiplex PCR; in TCRdb, only in-frame clones are kept and a portion is missing. The sample records 900,000 to 1,200,000 clones, around 78% being singletons. Sequences were obtained from memory CD4+ T cells from PBMCs. Subset meaning: CD45RA-negative fraction. All receptors come from a man aged 18-30 years in good health. Some clones in this sample may be carry-over from other donors' samples.

The chain couples TRBV5-1 to TRBJ1-1; D remains ambiguous. V lost 4 bases, J lost 1 base, and 14 bases lay in between. Germline-derived CDR1 and CDR2 are SGHRS and YFSETQ. The CDR3 contains 15 residues. In nucleotides, the CDR3 is TGCGCCAGCAGCGCCCTGGGATCTGGGAACACTGAAGCTTTCTTT. Protein product: CASSALGSGNTEAFF.

The chain is built from TRBV6-6 and TRBJ2-1, with 13 bases lining up with TRBD2. The V gene's germline CDR1 is MNHNY and CDR2 SVGAGI (reference sequence). The CDR3 totals 14 residues. V gave up 6 bases and J gave up 6 bases; unmatched junction bases: 2. The CDR3: CASSGTSGVNEQFF. As DNA, the CDR3 is TGTGCCAGCAGCGGGACTAGCGGGGTCAATGAGCAGTTCTTC.

Concerning this clone: At one end, the junction sequence differs from germline, possibly due to a read error. The chain carries TRBV7-3 and TRBJ1-2; D call uncertain. This CDR3 region has 12 residues. CDR1 is SGHTA, CDR2 FQGTGA, per germline. In DNA form, the CDR3 reads TGTGCCAGCGGGCTCCGAGGTCGAGACTTCGCCTTC. Translating it yields CASGLRGRDFAF.

This clone has more than one count but fewer than ten. The chain uses TRBV5-1 and TRBJ2-3; D is uncertain. Looked up from germline, CDR1 is SGHRS and CDR2 is YFSETQ. Trimming pared 6 bases from V and 4 bases from J, leaving 6 bases between. There are 11 residues in the CDR3. This chain's CDR3 is CASTYADTQYF. The CDR3 DNA reads TGCGCCAGCACCTACGCAGATACGCAGTATTTT.

The V call is TRBV7-3, the J call TRBJ2-1; maybe TRBD2 (6 bases). Germline CDR1 SGHTA, CDR2 FQGTGA. The germline V and J ends were trimmed by 5 bases and 9 bases, with 14 bases remaining between them. The CDR3 is made up of 13 amino acids. The CDR3 here is CASSPGPGVEQFF. CDR3 bases: TGTGCCAGCAGCCCGGGGCCGGGGGTTGAGCAGTTCTTC.

This clone was seen a handful of times. The CDR3 coding sequence is TGTGCCAGCAGTTCTCAGGGTGGCAAAGCTTTCTTT. This encodes CASSSQGGKAFF. The V and J genes are TRBV28 and TRBJ1-1; perhaps TRBD1 as D (5 bases). CDR1 and CDR2 from the germline V gene are MDHEN and SYDVKM. Trimming pared 4 bases from V and 9 bases from J, leaving 12 bases between. The CDR3 is 12 amino acids.

This clone occurred once. The chain uses TRBV28 and TRBJ2-1, with TRBD2 identical over 9 bases. The ends lost 3 bases at V and 0 bases at J; junction bases unmatched: 3. The CDR3 runs 16 residues. Germline loops: CDR1 MDHEN, CDR2 SYDVKM. The CDR3 spells CASSFPAGGSYNEQFF. The CDR3 DNA reads TGTGCCAGCAGTTTCCCAGCGGGAGGCTCCTACAATGAGCAGTTCTTC.

This chain connects TRBV30 to TRBJ2-3; no definite D call. The germline CDR1 and CDR2 sequences are GTSNPN and SVGIG (reference sequence). The V gene lost 0 bases and the J gene lost 0 bases, with 13 bases spanning the gap. The CDR3 is made up of 16 amino acids. The CDR3 DNA is TGTGCCTGGAGTGTACTCGCGGCAGCTAGCACAGATACGCAGTATTTT. Its protein product is CAWSVLAAASTDTQYF.

The V gene is TRBV29-1, the J gene TRBJ2-5, with D uncertain. The CDR3 contains 10 residues. Germline assignment: CDR1 SQVTM and CDR2 ANQGSEA. Trimming removed 7 bases from V and 5 bases from J, with 8 bases in between. This CDR3 is CSAKTETQYF. The CDR3 region has the DNA TGCAGCGCTAAGACTGAGACCCAGTACTTC.

In this sample, this clone turned up a few times. The V and J genes are TRBV6-4 and TRBJ1-2, with 9 bases that match TRBD1. Trimming took 5 bases from V and 1 from J; bases not matched to a gene: 11. Per germline, CDR1 MRHNA and CDR2 SNTAGT. CDR3 length: 17 amino acids. In DNA, the CDR3 is TGTGCCAGCAGTCCACGTTGGACAGGGGCGGATAACTATGGCTACACCTTC. It codes for CASSPRWTGADNYGYTF.

The chain joins TRBV5-4 to TRBJ2-2; D is undetermined. Trimming stripped 4 bases from V and 8 bases from J, with 15 bases between. The CDR3 is 14 amino acids. Germline V lookup: CDR1 SGHNT, CDR2 YYREEE (reference sequence). The CDR3 bases are TGTGCCAGCAGCCCGGACCTCCGGAATGGGGAGCTGTTTTTT. This gives the protein CASSPDLRNGELFF.

The genes are TRBV6-1 and TRBJ1-3; no firm D call. V was shortened by 4 bases and J by 1 base, with 17 bases between the two germline ends. Germline V gives CDR1 MNHNS, CDR2 SASEGT. The CDR3 covers 17 residues. The CDR3 bases are TGTGCCAGCAGTGTCCTTCCGGTGGCCTCTTCTGGAAACACCATATATTTT. Its translation is CASSVLPVASSGNTIYF.

This clone was recorded a few times. The chain links TRBV5-1 to TRBJ2-1, with 7 bases identical to TRBD1. The V segment lost 0 bases and the J segment 8 bases; nucleotides outside the gene matches: 5. Germline V CDR1 and CDR2: SGHRS, YFSETQ. The CDR3 is 14 residues long. The CDR3 DNA sequence: TGCGCCAGCAGCTTGGAGGGGGCGCGCGATGAGCAGTTCTTC. Amino acids: CASSLEGARDEQFF.

The chain joins TRBV6-6 to TRBJ1-5; D remains ambiguous. Germline V lookup: CDR1 MNHNY, CDR2 SVGAGI (reference sequence). There are 15 residues in the CDR3. Trimming removed 0 bases from V and 3 bases from J, with 9 bases in between. CDR3 region: CASSYSAGFNQPQHF. The DNA of the CDR3 is TGTGCCAGCAGTTACTCGGCCGGTTTCAATCAGCCCCAGCATTTT.

V gene TRBV14 combines with J gene TRBJ1-2; 8 nucleotides align to TRBD1. The CDR3 is 14 amino acids. J gave up 7 bases and V 0 bases, and 4 bases lay outside the gene matches. The germline V gene has CDR1 SGHDN and CDR2 FVKESK. The CDR3 DNA reads as TGTGCCAGCAGCCAAGAAGGTACAGGGGGTGGCTACACCTTC. Translating gives CASSQEGTGGGYTF.

The chain combines TRBV15 with TRBJ2-4; tentatively, D is TRBD1 (5 bases). In germline, CDR1 is LNHNV, CDR2 YYDKDF (reference sequence). The CDR3 totals 14 residues. The germline V and J ends were trimmed by 3 bases and 6 bases, with 12 bases remaining between them. The CDR3 reads CATSSGQFGNIQYF. The CDR3 DNA is TGTGCCACCAGCAGCGGACAATTTGGAAACATTCAGTACTTC.

DNA of the CDR3: TGCGCCAGCAGCCAAGTGGGCGGACCTAGCACAGATACGCAGTATTTT. Translated, it gives CASSQVGGPSTDTQYF. The chain combines TRBV4-1 with TRBJ2-3; D ambiguous. This CDR3 region has 16 residues. Germline lookup yields CDR1 MGHRA and CDR2 YSYEKL. The V end was cut by 1 base, the J end by 0 bases, with 11 bases between.

The gene calls are TRBV6-1 and TRBJ2-1; 10 bases line up with TRBD2. CDR1 MNHNS and CDR2 SASEGT come from the germline V gene. V dropped 4 bases and J dropped 3; count of bases not matched to a gene: 6. This CDR3 spans 16 amino acids. CDR3 in DNA: TGTGCCAGCAGTGGCCGACTAGCGGGCGACTACAATGAGCAGTTCTTC. Protein: CASSGRLAGDYNEQFF.

V is TRBV21-1 and J is TRBJ1-5. TRBV21-1 is a pseudogene locus. The CDR3 loop spans 14 amino acids. For the CDR3, the DNA is TGTGCCAGCAGCAAAGACTCCCACAATCAGCCCCAGCATTTT. It translates to CASSKDSHNQPQHF.

The rearrangement joins TRBV5-6 to TRBJ2-1, with 11 positions matching TRBD2. Germline V CDR1 and CDR2: SGHDT, YYEEEE. V gave up 4 bases and J gave up 6 bases; unmatched junction bases: 9. The CDR3 loop spans 16 amino acids. The CDR3: CASSGGLAERINEQFF. DNA of the CDR3: TGTGCCAGCAGCGGGGGACTAGCGGAGCGTATCAATGAGCAGTTCTTC.